The subject of this entry is one TCR beta chain. Clinical history as reported by participants underpinned cohort assignment. The sample originates from a study of blood T cell repertoires in COVID-19. Study overall: COVID-19 samples from acute and convalescent phases originated in the United States, Italy and Spain. PBMCs, B-cell-depleted T cells, or T cells provided the cDNA or gDNA that made up the material.

Germline loops: CDR1 SGHAT, CDR2 FQNNGV. The CDR3 is 16 amino acids. After removal of 2 bases from V and 10 bases from J, the junction contained 9 bases not matched to a gene. Original handling: Estimation of nucleated cell counts relied on the amplification of reference gene primers. Method: immunoSEQ multiplex PCR; TCRdb's copy keeps in-frame clones and lacks some. V, J and clone size are those of that table, while D and trimming were read from the DNA. Among some 210,000 clones listed, approximately 78% were seen once. The receptor comes from a middle-aged man who had recovered from COVID-19. Input material: PBMCs or T cells enriched from blood (not recorded which). The chain has TRBV11-2 and TRBJ2-2; the match to TRBD2 covers 11 bases. The CDR3 loop is CASSLQLAGASLELFF. CDR3 bases: TGTGCCAGCAGCTTACAACTAGCGGGGGCCTCTCTGGAGCTGTTTTTT.